The 5 T cell receptor beta chains below come from one sample, sequenced in a study of T cells after yellow fever vaccination. MiXCR was run by TCRdb on the 5' RACE reads, yielding one entry per CDR3 protein. The repertoire consists of around 200,000 distinct CDR3 sequences, with approximately 10% occurring once and the leading ten covering 30% to 45%. This specimen was CD8+ T cells sorted from PBMCs, taken 15 days after the yellow fever booster vaccination. These receptors were taken from a man between 18 and 29 years old who received the YFV17D yellow fever vaccine.

The V call is TRBV7-3, the J call TRBJ2-7; 9 nucleotides align to TRBD1. This CDR3 spans 16 amino acids. The V segment lost 0 bases and the J segment 4 bases; nucleotides outside the gene matches: 7. Germline V gives CDR1 SGHTA, CDR2 FQGTGA. CDR3 in DNA: TGTGCCAGCAGCTTAACGATCCGGGACAGGGATTACGAGCAGTACGTC. Protein product: CASSLTIRDRDYEQYV.

V is TRBV12-3 or TRBV12-4 and J is TRBJ1-4; TRBD1 is a possible D gene (5 bases). V lost 7 bases and J lost 8, with 14 bases in between. There are 13 residues in the CDR3. CDR3 in amino acids: CASTFRDGEKLFF. The CDR3 nucleotides read TGTGCCAGCACCTTCAGGGACGGGGAAAAACTGTTTTTT.

V is TRBV25-1 and J is TRBJ2-1, with no clear D. Per the germline V gene, CDR1 is MGHDK and CDR2 is SYGVNS. CDR3 length: 13 residues. V was shortened by 3 bases and J by 4 bases, with 7 bases between the two germline ends. The CDR3 protein is CASSDMGYNEQFF. CDR3 DNA sequence: TGTGCCAGCAGTGACATGGGTTACAATGAGCAGTTCTTC.

The rearrangement uses TRBV5-1 and TRBJ2-1, with unresolved D. The CDR3 runs to 12 residues. The V end was cut by 6 bases, the J end by 2 bases, with 6 bases between. Germline V gene lookup returns CDR1 SGHRS and CDR2 YFSETQ. The CDR3 sequence is CASTGAYNEQFF. The CDR3 coding sequence is TGCGCCAGCACCGGAGCCTACAATGAGCAGTTCTTC.

In this sample, this clonotype turned up a few times. This chain joins TRBV11-2 and TRBJ2-3; 10 bases are a match to TRBD1. J was trimmed by 0 bases and V by 2 bases; bases with no gene match: 14. The CDR3 spans 20 residues. Germline loops: CDR1 SGHAT, CDR2 FQNNGV. CDR3 coding DNA: TGTGCCAGCAGCTTACCTTGGGACAGGGGACATACCGGTAGCACAGATACGCAGTATTTT. As protein: CASSLPWDRGHTGSTDTQYF.